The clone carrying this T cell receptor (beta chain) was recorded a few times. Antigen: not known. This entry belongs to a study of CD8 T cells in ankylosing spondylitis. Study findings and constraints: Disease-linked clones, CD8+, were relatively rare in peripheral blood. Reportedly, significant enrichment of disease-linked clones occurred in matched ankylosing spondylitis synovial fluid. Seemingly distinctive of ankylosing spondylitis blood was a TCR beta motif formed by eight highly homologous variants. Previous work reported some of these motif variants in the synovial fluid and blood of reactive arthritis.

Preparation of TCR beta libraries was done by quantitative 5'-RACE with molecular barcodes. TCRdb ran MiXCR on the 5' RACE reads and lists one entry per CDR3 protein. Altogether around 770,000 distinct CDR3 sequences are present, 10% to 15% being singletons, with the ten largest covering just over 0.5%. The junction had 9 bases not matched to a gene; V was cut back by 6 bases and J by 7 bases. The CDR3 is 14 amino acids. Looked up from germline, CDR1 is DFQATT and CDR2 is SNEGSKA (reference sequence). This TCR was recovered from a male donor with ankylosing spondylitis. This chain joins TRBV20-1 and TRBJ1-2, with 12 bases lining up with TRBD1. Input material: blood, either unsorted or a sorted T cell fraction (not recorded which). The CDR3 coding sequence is TGCAGTGCGCCGGGACAGGGGGCAATGAGTGGCTACACCTTC. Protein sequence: CSAPGQGAMSGYTF.